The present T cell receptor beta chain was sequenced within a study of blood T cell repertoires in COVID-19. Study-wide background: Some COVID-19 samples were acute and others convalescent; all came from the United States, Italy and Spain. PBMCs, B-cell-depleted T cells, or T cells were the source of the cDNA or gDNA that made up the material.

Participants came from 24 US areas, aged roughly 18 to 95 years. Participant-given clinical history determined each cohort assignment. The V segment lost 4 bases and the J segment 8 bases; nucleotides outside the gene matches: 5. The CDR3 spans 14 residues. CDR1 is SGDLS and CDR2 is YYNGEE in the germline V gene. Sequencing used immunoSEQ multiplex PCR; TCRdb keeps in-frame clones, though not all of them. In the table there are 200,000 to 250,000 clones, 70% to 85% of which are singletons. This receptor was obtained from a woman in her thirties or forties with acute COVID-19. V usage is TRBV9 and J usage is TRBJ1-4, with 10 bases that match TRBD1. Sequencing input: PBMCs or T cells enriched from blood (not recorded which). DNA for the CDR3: TGTGCCAGCAGCCAGGGACAGGGGAACGAAAAACTGTTTTTT. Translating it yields CASSQGQGNEKLFF.